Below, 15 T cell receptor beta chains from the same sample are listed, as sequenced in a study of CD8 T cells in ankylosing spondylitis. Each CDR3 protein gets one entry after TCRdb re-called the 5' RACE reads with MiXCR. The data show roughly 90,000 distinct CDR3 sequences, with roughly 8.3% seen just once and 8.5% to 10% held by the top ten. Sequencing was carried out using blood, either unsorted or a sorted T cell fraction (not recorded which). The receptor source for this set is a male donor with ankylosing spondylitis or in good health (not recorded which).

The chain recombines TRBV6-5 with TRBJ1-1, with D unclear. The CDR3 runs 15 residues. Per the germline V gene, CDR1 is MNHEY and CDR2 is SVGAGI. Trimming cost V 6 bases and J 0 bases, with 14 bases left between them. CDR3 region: CASSYGRYLNTEAFF. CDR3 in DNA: TGTGCCAGCAGCTACGGGCGGTATTTGAACACTGAAGCTTTCTTT.

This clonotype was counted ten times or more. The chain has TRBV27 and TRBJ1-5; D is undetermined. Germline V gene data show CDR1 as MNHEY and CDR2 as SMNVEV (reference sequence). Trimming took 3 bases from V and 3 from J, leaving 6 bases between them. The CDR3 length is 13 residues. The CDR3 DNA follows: TGTGCCAGCAGTTTCAGGCTCAATCAGCCCCAGCATTTT. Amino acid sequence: CASSFRLNQPQHF.

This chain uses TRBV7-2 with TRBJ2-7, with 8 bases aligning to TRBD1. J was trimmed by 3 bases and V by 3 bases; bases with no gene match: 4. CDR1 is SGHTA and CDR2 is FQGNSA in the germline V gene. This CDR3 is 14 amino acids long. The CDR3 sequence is CASSFQTGGYEQYF. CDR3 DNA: TGTGCCAGCAGCTTCCAAACAGGGGGCTACGAGCAGTACTTC.

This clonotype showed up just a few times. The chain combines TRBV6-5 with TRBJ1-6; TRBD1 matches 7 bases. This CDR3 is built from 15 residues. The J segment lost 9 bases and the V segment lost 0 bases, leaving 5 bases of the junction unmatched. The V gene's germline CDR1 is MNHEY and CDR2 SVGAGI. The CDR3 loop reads CASSYSVAGGSPLHF. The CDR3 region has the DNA TGTGCCAGCAGTTACTCGGTCGCAGGGGGTTCACCCCTCCACTTT.

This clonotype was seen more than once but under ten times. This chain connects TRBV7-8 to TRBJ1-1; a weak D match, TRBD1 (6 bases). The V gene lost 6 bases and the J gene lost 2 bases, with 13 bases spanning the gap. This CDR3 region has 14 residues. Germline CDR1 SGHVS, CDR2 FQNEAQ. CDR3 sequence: CASSLSRGNTEAFF. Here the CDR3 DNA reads TGTGCCAGCAGTCTTAGCAGGGGAAACACTGAAGCTTTCTTT.

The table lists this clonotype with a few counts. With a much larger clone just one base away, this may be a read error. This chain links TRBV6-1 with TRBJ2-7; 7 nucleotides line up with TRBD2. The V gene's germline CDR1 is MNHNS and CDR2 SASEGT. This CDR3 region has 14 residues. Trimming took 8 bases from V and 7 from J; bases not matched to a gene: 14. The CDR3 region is CASRPGLPNGEQYF. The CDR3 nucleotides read TGTGCCAGCCGCCCGGGACTACCAAATGGAGAGCAGTACTTC.

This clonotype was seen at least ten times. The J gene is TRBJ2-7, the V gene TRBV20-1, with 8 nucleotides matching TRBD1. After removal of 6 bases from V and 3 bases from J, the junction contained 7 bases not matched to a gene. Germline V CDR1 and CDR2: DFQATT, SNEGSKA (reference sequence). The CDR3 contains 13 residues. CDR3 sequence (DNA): TGCAGTGCCAGGAGGACAGGGTTCTACGAGCAGTACTTC. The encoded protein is CSARRTGFYEQYF.

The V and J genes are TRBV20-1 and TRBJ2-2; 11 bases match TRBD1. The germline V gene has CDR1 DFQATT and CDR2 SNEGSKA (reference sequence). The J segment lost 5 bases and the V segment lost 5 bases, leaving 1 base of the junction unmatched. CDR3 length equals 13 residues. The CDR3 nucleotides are TGCAGTGCTGGGACAGGGGGTACCGGGGAGCTGTTTTTT. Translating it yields CSAGTGGTGELFF.

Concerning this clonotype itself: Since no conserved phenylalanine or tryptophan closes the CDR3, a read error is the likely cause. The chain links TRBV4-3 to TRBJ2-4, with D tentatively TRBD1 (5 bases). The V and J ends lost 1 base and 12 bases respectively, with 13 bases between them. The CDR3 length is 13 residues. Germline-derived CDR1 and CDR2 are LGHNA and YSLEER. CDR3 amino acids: CASSQAGWGTQYS. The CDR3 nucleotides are TGCGCCAGCAGCCAAGCTGGCTGGGGCACTCAGTACTCC.

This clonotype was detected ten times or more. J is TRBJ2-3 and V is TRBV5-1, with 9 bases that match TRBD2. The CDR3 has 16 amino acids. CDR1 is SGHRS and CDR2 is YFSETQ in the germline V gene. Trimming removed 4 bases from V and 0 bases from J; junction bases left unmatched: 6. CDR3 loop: CASSPGLAQSTDTQYF. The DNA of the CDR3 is TGCGCCAGCAGCCCCGGACTAGCGCAAAGCACAGATACGCAGTATTTT.

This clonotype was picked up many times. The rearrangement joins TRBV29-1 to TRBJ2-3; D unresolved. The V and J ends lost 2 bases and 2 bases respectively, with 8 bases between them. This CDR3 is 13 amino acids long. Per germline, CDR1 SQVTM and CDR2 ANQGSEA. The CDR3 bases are TGCAGCGTTGAACTGGCTAACACAGATACGCAGTATTTT. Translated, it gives CSVELANTDTQYF.

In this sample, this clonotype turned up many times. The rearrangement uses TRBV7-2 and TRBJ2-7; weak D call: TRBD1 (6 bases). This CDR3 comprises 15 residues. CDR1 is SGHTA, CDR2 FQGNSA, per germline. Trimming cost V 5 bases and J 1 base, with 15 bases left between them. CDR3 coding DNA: TGTGCCAGCAGCCTGGACAGTGTCAATTCCTACGAGCAGTACTTC. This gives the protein CASSLDSVNSYEQYF.

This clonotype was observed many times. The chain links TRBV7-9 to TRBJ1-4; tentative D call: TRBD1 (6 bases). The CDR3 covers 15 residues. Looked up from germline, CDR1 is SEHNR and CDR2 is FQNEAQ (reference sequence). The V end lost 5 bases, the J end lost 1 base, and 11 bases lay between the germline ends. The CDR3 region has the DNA TGTGCCAGCAGCCCACAGGGACTAACTAATGAAAAACTGTTTTTT. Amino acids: CASSPQGLTNEKLFF. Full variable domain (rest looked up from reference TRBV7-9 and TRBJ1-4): DTGVSQNPRHKITKRGQNVTFRCDPISEHNRLYWYRQTLGQGPEFLTYFQNEAQLEKSRLLSDRFSAERPKGSFSTLEIQRTEQGDSAMYLCASSPQGLTNEKLFFGSGTQLSVL.

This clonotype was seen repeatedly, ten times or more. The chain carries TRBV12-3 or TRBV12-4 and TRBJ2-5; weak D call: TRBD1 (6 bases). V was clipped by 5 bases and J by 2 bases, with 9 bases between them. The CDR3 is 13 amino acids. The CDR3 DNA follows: TGTGCCAGCAGTACAGGGTTTCAAGAGACCCAGTACTTC. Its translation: CASSTGFQETQYF.

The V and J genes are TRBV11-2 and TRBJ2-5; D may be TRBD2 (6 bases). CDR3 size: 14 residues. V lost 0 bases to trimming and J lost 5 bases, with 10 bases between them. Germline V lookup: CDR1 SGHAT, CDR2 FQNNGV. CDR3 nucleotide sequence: TGTGCCAGCAGCTTAGAACGGGAGAAGGAGACCCAGTACTTC. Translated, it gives CASSLEREKETQYF. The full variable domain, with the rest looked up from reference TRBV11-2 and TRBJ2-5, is EAGVAQSPRYKIIEKRQSVAFWCNPISGHATLYWYQQILGQGPKLLIQFQNNGVVDDSQLPKDRFSAERLKGVDSTLKIQPAKLEDSAVYLCASSLEREKETQYFGPGTRLLVL.